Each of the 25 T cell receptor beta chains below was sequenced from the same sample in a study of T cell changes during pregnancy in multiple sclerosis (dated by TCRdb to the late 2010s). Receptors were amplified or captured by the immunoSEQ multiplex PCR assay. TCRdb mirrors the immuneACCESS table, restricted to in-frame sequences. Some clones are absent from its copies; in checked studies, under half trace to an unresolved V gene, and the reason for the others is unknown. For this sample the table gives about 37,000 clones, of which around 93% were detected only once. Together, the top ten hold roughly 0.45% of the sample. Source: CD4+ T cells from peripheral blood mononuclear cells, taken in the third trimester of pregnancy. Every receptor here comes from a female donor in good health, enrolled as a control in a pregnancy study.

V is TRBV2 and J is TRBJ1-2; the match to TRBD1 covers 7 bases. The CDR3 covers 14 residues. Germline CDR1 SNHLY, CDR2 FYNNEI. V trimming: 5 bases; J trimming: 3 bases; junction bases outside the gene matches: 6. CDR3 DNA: TGTGCCAGCAGTTTTCAGGGGGAGGACTATGGCTACACCTTC. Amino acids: CASSFQGEDYGYTF.

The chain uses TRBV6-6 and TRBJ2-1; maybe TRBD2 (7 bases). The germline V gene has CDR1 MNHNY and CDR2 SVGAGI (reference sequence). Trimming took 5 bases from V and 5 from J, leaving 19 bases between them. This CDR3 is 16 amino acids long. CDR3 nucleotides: TGTGCCAGCAGTCCCCTGGCGGGGGCCTTGGACAATGAGCAGTTCTTC. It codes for CASSPLAGALDNEQFF.

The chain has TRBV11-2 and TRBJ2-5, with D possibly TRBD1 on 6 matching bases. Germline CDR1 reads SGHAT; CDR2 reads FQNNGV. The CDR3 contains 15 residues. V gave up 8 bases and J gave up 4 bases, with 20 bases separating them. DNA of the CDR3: TGTGCCAGCGAGCTTCGTGGGAGAGGGGGAGAGACCCAGTACTTC. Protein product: CASELRGRGGETQYF.

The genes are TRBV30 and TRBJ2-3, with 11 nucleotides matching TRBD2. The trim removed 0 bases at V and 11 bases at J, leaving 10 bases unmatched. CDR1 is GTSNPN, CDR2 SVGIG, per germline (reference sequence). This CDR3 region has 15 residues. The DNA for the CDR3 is TGTGCCTGGAGTGTTGGGATAGCGGGAGGGCCTCGGCAGTATTTT. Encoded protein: CAWSVGIAGGPRQYF.

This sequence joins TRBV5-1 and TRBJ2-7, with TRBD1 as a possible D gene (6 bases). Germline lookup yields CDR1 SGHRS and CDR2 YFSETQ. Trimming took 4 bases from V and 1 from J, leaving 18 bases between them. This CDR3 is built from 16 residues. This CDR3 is CASSLEAGVKSYEQYF. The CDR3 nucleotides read TGCGCCAGCAGCCTGGAGGCAGGGGTCAAATCCTACGAGCAGTACTTC.

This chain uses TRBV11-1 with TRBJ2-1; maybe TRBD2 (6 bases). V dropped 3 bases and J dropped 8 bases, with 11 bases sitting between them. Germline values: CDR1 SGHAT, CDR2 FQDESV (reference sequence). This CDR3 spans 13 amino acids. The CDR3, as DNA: TGTGCCAGCAGCTTCGGGGGTGTGTATGAGCAGTTCTTC. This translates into CASSFGGVYEQFF. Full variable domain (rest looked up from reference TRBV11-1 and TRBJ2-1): EAEVAQSPRYKITEKSQAVAFWCDPISGHATLYWYRQILGQGPELLVQFQDESVVDDSQLPKDRFSAERLKGVDSTLKIQPAELGDSAMYLCASSFGGVYEQFFGPGTRLTVL.

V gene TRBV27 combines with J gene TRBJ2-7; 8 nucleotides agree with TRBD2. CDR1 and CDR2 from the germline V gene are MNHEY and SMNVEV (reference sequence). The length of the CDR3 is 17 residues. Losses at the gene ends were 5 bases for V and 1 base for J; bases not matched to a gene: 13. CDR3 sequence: CASSRDGGAGESYEQYF. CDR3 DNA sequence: TGTGCCAGCAGTCGTGACGGTGGAGCGGGAGAGTCCTACGAGCAGTACTTC.

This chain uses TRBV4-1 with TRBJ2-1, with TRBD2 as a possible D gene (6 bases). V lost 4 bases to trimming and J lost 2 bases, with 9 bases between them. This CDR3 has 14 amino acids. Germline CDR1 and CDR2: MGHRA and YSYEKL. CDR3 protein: CASSPGLTYNEQFF. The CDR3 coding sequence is TGCGCCAGCAGCCCGGGACTCACCTACAATGAGCAGTTCTTC.

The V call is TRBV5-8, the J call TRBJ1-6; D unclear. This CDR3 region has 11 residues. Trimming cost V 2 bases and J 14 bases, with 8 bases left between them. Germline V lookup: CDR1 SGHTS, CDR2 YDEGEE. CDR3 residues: CASSFFYALHF. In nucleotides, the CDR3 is TGTGCCAGCAGCTTTTTTTATGCCCTCCACTTT.

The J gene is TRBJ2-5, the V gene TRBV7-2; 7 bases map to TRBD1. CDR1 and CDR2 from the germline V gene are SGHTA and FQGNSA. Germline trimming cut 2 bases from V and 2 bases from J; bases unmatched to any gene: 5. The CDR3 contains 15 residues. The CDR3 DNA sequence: TGTGCCAGCAGCTTATCAGGACAGGTACAAGAGACCCAGTACTTC. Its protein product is CASSLSGQVQETQYF.

The CDR3 sequence is CASNGGGSNQPQHF. CDR3 DNA sequence: TGTGCCAGCAACGGGGGGGGAAGCAATCAGCCCCAGCATTTT. V gene TRBV5-5 combines with J gene TRBJ1-5, with D perhaps matching TRBD1 (5 bases). CDR3 length: 14 residues. The germline V gene has CDR1 SGHKS and CDR2 YYEKEE (reference sequence). The ends were cut back, 6 bases at V and 1 base at J, with 11 bases in the middle.

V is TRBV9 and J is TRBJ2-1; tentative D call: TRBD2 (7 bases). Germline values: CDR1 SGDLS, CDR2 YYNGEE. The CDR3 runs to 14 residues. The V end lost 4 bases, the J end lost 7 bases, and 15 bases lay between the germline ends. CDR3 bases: TGTGCCAGCAGCAATAGGGGGGGGTTGAATGAGCAGTTCTTC. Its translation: CASSNRGGLNEQFF.

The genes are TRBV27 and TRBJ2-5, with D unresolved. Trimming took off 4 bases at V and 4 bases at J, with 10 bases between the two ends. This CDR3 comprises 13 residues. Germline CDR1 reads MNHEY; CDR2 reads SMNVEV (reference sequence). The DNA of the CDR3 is TGTGCCAGCAGTTACCAAAAAGCAGAGACCCAGTACTTC. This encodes CASSYQKAETQYF.

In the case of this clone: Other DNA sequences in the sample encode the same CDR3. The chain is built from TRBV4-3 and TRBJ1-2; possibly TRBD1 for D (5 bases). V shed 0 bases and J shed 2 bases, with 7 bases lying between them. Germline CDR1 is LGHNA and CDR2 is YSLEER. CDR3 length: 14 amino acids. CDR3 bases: TGCGCCAGCAGCCAAGAGTCAGGGAACTATGGCTACACCTTC. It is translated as CASSQESGNYGYTF.

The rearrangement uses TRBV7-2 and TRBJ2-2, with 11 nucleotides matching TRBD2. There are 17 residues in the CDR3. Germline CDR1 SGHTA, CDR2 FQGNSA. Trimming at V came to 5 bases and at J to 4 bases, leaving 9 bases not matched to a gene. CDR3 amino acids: CASSPTPTSGTTGELFF. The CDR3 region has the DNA TGTGCCAGCAGCCCCACCCCGACTAGCGGGACCACCGGGGAGCTGTTTTTT.

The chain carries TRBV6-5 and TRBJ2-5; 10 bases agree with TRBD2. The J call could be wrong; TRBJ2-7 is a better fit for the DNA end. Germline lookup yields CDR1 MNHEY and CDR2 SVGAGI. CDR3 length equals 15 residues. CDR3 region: CASSYSGLADYEQYF. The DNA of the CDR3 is TGTGCCAGCAGTTACTCTGGACTAGCGGACTACGAGCAGTACTTC.

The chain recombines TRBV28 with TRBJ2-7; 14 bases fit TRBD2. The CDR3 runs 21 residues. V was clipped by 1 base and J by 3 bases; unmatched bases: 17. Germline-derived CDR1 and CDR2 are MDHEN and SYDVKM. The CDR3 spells CASSLSGLAGGQKPQNYEQYF. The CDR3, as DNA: TGTGCCAGCAGTTTATCCGGACTAGCGGGAGGCCAAAAACCCCAAAACTACGAGCAGTACTTC.

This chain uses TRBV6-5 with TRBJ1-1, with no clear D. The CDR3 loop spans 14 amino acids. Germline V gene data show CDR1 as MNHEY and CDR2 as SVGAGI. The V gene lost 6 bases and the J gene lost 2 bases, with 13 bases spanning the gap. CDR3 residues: CASSRFVENTEAFF. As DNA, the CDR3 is TGTGCCAGCAGCCGCTTCGTAGAAAACACTGAAGCTTTCTTT.

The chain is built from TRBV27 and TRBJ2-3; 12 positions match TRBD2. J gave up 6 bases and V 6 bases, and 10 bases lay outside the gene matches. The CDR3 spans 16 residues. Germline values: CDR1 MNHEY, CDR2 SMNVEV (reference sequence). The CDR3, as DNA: TGTGCCAGCAGACTAGCGGGAGGCTTTTTGCGGGATACGCAGTATTTT. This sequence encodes CASRLAGGFLRDTQYF.

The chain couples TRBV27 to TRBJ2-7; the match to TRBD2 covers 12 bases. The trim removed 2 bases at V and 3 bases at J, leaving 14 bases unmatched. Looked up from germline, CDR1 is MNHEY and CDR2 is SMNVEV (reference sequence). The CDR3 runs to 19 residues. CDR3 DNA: TGTGCCAGCAGTTTACAGACTAGCGGGAGAGGTCCCCATTACTACGAGCAGTACTTC. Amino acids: CASSLQTSGRGPHYYEQYF.

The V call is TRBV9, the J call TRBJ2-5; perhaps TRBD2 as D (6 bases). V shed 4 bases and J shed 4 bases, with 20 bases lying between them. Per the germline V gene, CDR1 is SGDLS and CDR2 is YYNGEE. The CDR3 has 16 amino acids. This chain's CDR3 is CASSPYGLPQAETQYF. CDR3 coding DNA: TGTGCCAGCAGCCCCTACGGACTACCCCAAGCAGAGACCCAGTACTTC.

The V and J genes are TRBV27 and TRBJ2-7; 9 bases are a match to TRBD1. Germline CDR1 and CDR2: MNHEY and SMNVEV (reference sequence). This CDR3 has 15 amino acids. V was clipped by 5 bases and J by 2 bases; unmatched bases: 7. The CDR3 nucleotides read TGTGCCAGCAGTCCCCGGACAGGGGTACCCTACGAGCAGTACTTC. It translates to CASSPRTGVPYEQYF.

DNA of the CDR3: TGCAGCGCTGAGCTAACAGCCAAAAACATTCAGTACTTC. Protein: CSAELTAKNIQYF. V usage is TRBV29-1 and J usage is TRBJ2-4; D not certain. The CDR3 runs 13 residues. V dropped 7 bases and J dropped 0 bases, with 10 bases sitting between them. The V gene's germline CDR1 is SQVTM and CDR2 ANQGSEA.

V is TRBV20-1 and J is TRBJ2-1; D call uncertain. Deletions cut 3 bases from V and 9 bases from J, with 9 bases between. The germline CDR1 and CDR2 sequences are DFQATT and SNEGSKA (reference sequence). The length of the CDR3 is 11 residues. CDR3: CSASKISEQFF. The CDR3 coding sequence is TGCAGTGCTAGTAAGATCAGTGAGCAGTTCTTC.

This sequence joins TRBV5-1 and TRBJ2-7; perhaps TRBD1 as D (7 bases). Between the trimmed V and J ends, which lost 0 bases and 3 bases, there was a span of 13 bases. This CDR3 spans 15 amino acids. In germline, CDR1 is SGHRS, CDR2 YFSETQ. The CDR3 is CASSLGGTDIYEQYF. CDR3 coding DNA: TGCGCCAGCAGCTTGGGCGGGACAGATATCTACGAGCAGTACTTC. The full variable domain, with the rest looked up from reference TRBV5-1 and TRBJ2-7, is KAGVTQTPRYLIKTRGQQVTLSCSPISGHRSVSWYQQTPGQGLQFLFEYFSETQRNKGNFPGRFSGRQFSNSRSEMNVSTLELGDSALYLCASSLGGTDIYEQYFGPGTRLTVT.